This TCR beta chain was captured by sequencing in a study of human T cells and chemical hapten exposure. The wider study: After 6 days, upper back 0.01% DPC patch tests were scored. Minor volume differences among pooled libraries chiefly drove per-sample TCR yield variation.

The library labeled individual cDNA molecules by adding unique molecular identifiers to them. TCRdb re-called the RACE reads with MiXCR, one entry per CDR3 protein. Of over 70,000 distinct CDR3 sequences detected, around 15% appear once; the ten largest clones hold roughly 4.9%. Sample time point: pre-sensitization, week 0. The treatment: therapeutic diphenylcyclopropenone sensitization with weekly scalp DPC. The TCR comes from a woman in her forties or fifties with alopecia areata. Some clones in this sample may be carry-over from other donors' samples. The specimen comprised whole blood, sampled in connection with sensitization to the hapten diphenylcyclopropenone (DPC).

In DNA form, the CDR3 reads TGTGCCAGCAGCCAAAGTGGCACAGATACGCAGTATTTT. It specifies CASSQSGTDTQYF. The genes are TRBV3-1 and TRBJ2-3; D unclear. Trimming removed 2 bases from V and 1 base from J, with 4 bases in between. Germline values: CDR1 LGHDT, CDR2 YNNKEL (reference sequence). The CDR3 has 13 amino acids.